This TCR beta chain was sequenced in a study of regulatory T cells in long-lasting Graves disease. With iRepertoire HTBI primers and Arm-PCR of CDR3 regions, TCR beta libraries were built. TCRdb analysed the multiplex PCR reads with MiXCR anew, one entry per CDR3 protein. Of roughly 380,000 distinct CDR3 sequences in the sample, 15% to 17% are singletons; the top ten hold 20% to 25%. Time point here: newly diagnosed GD, antithyroid drugs for less than 3 months. PBMC RNA was the source of the TCR library. This CDR3 is built from 15 residues. V lost 5 bases and J lost 6; bases outside the gene matches: 11. CDR1 SEHNR and CDR2 FQNEAQ come from the germline V gene (reference sequence).

The TCR originated in a female donor with Graves disease. The V call is TRBV7-9, the J call TRBJ2-7; TRBD1 aligns across 9 bases. The sample here was peripheral blood mononuclear cells (PBMCs), taken at new diagnosis, from a patient treated with antithyroid drugs. In DNA form, the CDR3 reads TGTGCCAGCAGCCCCCGACCGGGACAGGGTGTCGAGCAGTACTTC. Translating gives CASSPRPGQGVEQYF.